The clone carrying this T cell receptor (beta chain) showed up just a few times. It was RNA transcripts that yielded the amplified TCR beta CDR3 regions. During a first-round RT-PCR of the TCR CDR3, the HTBI primer set was used. TCRdb re-derived calls from the multiplex PCR reads in MiXCR, one entry per CDR3 protein. The sample comprises 490,000 or so distinct CDR3 sequences, roughly 21% of which are singletons, and about 45% rests with the top ten. This specimen comes from a study of T cells in Graves' hyperthyroidism and ophthalmopathy. The CDR3 is 15 amino acids. Germline V gives CDR1 SGHTA, CDR2 FQGNSA. The germline V and J ends were trimmed by 3 bases and 3 bases, with 14 bases remaining between them.

The clonotype originates from a man aged 35 to 55 with Graves' ophthalmopathy. The rearrangement uses TRBV7-2 and TRBJ2-5; D assignment may be TRBD1 or TRBD2 (6 bases each). Material for sequencing was blood. CDR3 in amino acids: CASSLWGAVEETQYF. The CDR3 bases are TGTGCCAGCAGCTTGTGGGGGGCCGTGGAAGAGACCCAGTACTTC.